This TCR beta chain was profiled in a study of blood T cells in healthy people across ages. Extraction of total RNA produced a minimum of 5.5 micrograms from each sample. CDR3 length equals 15 residues. CDR1 is SGHDT and CDR2 is YYEEEE in the germline V gene. J lost 8 bases, V lost 1 base, and 6 bases had no gene match. Primers used in a second PCR of roughly 7 to 11 cycles were a sample-barcoded 5' primer and a J-beta primer mix. A template-switch adaptor with 12 random nucleotides tagged each cDNA molecule. Samples each returned at least 2.5 million CDR3-containing paired-end reads. TCRdb fed the 5' RACE reads into MiXCR, producing one record per CDR3 protein. The sample carries hundreds of thousands of distinct CDR3 sequences, over 40% recorded once. General observations from the study: CMV infection status of these donors was not known.

Turning to this clonotype: Its target is not known.

The V and J genes are TRBV5-6 and TRBJ1-6; TRBD1 matches at 7 bases. The clonotype comes from an elderly woman in good health. Sequencing was done on a sample of blood. This CDR3 reads CASSLNRGLDSPLHF. Written as DNA, the CDR3 is TGTGCCAGCAGCTTGAACAGGGGATTGGATTCACCCCTCCACTTT.